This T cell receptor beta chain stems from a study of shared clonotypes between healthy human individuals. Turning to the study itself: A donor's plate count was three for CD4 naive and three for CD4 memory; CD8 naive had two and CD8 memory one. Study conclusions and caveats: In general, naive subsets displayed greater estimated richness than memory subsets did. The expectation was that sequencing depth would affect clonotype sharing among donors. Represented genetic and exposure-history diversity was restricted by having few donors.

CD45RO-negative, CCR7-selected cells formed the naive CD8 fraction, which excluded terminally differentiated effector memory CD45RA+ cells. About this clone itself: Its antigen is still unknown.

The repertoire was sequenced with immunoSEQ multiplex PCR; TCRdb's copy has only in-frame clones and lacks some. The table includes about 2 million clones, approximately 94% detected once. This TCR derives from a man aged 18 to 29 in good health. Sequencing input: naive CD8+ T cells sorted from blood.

CDR3 sequence reads: CASSRRSRYEQYF. CDR3 DNA: TGCGCCAGCAGCCGCCGGAGTCGCTACGAGCAGTACTTC. The rearrangement uses TRBV4-3 and TRBJ2-7, with D unclear. The CDR3 loop spans 13 amino acids. CDR1 and CDR2 (germline): LGHNA, YSLEER. V gave up 4 bases and J gave up 3 bases, with 10 bases separating them.